This is a list of T cell receptor beta chains from one sample in a study of T cell responses to AZD1222 COVID-19 vaccine. Clones were read by immunoSEQ multiplex PCR, and TCRdb kept only the in-frame ones, dropping some. Here the sample spans approximately 130,000 clones, nearly 95% being singletons. The specimen was peripheral blood, collected on day 0 of AZD1222 vaccination. Source of these receptors: an adult in good health. Each CDR3 is given with its conserved first and last residue. A D gene is named only where the DNA matches it firmly. Where a row states a size, it is once, few, many or the class of an expanded clone; other rows omit it.

TRBV12-3/TRBV12-4	TRBD1	-	13	TRBJ1-2	CASSGQGRNGYTF	TGTGCCAGCAGTGGACAGGGCCGTAATGGCTACACCTTC
TRBV11-3	-	-	13	TRBJ1-1	CASSLTPYTEAFF	TGTGCCAGCAGCTTAACGCCCTACACTGAAGCTTTCTTT
TRBV21-1	-	-	17	TRBJ1-1	CASSKVAGQGKDTEAFF	TGTGCCAGCAGCAAAGTGGCCGGACAGGGCAAGGACACTGAAGCTTTCTTT
TRBV5-1	-	-	14	TRBJ1-4	CASSPQGNFGKLFF	TGCGCCAGCAGCCCACAGGGTAATTTTGGAAAACTGTTTTTT
TRBV25-1	-	-	14	TRBJ1-2	CASRKTGGSYGYTF	TGTGCCAGCAGAAAAACGGGGGGCAGCTATGGCTACACCTTC
TRBV5-4	TRBD1	-	15	TRBJ2-7	CASSYLGQVSYEQYF	TGTGCCAGCAGCTACCTCGGACAGGTATCCTACGAGCAGTACTTC
TRBV10-1	-	few	18	TRBJ1-1	CASSESTGSNMKNTEAFF	TGCGCCAGCAGTGAGTCTACGGGGTCCAATATGAAGAACACTGAAGCTTTCTTT
TRBV5-1	-	-	12	TRBJ2-5	CASTSTQETQYF	TGCGCCAGCACCTCTACTCAAGAGACCCAGTACTTC
TRBV6-5	-	-	16	TRBJ1-5	CASSYSNQSSNQPQHF	TGTGCCAGCAGTTACTCGAACCAGAGTAGCAATCAGCCCCAGCATTTT
TRBV10-3	-	-	14	TRBJ1-2	CAISELSTNYGYTF	TGTGCCATCAGTGAATTAAGTACGAACTATGGCTACACCTTC
TRBV19	TRBD1	-	16	TRBJ2-7	CASSTMRQGSSYEQYF	TGTGCCAGTAGTACCATGAGACAGGGTAGCTCCTACGAGCAGTACTTC